This entry describes one T cell receptor (beta chain). Antigen: not known. The germline CDR1 and CDR2 sequences are SGDLS and YYNGEE. Trimming shortened V by 4 bases and J by 1 base, and 12 bases separated the two germline ends. The CDR3 length is 15 residues. Primers: 60 Vbeta forward and 13 Jbeta reverse. Profiling relied on immunoSEQ multiplex PCR, and the TCRdb table lists in-frame clones only, not all of them. Of about 82,000 clones in the sample, 10% were seen once. The record originates from a study of cytomegalovirus exposure and HLA in healthy donors. Across the whole study: As released early, the data held around 80 million unique TCRs from HLA-typed donors.

The study, taken as a whole, reports: Immune exposure data for these donors was limited to CMV serostatus. The CMV antigen specificity of three CMV-associated chains was confirmed through in vitro analysis.

This chain links TRBV9 with TRBJ1-5, with D perhaps matching TRBD1 (6 bases). The TCR sequence derives from a man in his 60s in good health and CMV-seropositive. Sequences were obtained from PBMCs. CDR3 loop: CASSITGSSNQPQHF. As DNA, the CDR3 is TGTGCCAGCAGCATAACAGGGTCGAGCAATCAGCCCCAGCATTTT.